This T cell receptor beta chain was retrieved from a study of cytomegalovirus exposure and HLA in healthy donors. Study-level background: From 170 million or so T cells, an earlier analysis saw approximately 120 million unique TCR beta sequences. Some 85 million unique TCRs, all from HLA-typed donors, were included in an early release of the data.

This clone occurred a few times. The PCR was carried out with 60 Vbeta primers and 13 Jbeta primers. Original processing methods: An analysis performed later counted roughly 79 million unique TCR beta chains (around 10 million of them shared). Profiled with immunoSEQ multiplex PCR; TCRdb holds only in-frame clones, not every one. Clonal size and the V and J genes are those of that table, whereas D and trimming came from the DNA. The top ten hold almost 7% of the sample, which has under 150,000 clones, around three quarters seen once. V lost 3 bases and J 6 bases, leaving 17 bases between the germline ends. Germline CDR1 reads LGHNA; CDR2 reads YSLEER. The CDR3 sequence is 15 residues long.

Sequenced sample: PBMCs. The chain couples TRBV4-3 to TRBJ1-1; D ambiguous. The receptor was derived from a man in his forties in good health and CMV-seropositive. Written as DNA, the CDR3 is TGCGCCAGCAGCCAGGGCCCTTGGGAGGAAGCTGAAGCTTTCTTT. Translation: CASSQGPWEEAEAFF.